This T cell receptor beta chain is drawn from a study of blood T cell repertoires in COVID-19. This CDR3 is built from 14 residues. The germline gives CDR1 SGDLS, CDR2 YYNGEE. V was pared by 2 bases and J by 4 bases, with 3 bases of the junction left unmatched. Some clones are missing from TCRdb's copy, which holds only in-frame ones; the method was immunoSEQ multiplex PCR. The repertoire holds approximately 250,000 clones, more than 85% seen once, with over 4% in the top ten. The source is a young woman who had recovered from COVID-19. The specimen sequenced was PBMCs or T cells enriched from blood (not recorded which). V and J are TRBV9 and TRBJ1-1; 9 bases align to TRBD1. The CDR3: CASSVQQGATEAFF. The CDR3 DNA follows: TGTGCCAGCAGCGTTCAACAGGGGGCCACTGAAGCTTTCTTT.